Below, 5 T cell receptor beta chains from the same sample are listed, as sequenced in a study of regulatory T cells in long-lasting Graves disease. Regarding time point: newly diagnosed GD, antithyroid drugs for less than 3 months. Making the TCR library involved RNA that had been extracted from PBMCs. For TCR beta, libraries came from iRepertoire HTBI primers and Arm-PCR of CDR3 regions. TCRdb used MiXCR to reprocess the multiplex PCR reads, holding one entry per CDR3 protein. The sample shows approximately 360,000 distinct CDR3 sequences, 12% of them seen only once. Separately, the same data were catalogued under a study of T cells in Graves' hyperthyroidism and ophthalmopathy.

The material sequenced was peripheral blood mononuclear cells (PBMCs), taken at new diagnosis, from a patient treated with antithyroid drugs. The origin of the receptors is a woman in her late teens or twenties with Graves disease.

This clonotype appeared many times. The chain couples TRBV11-2 to TRBJ2-2; weak D call: TRBD2 (6 bases). The V end was cut by 5 bases, the J end by 4 bases, with 17 bases between. The CDR3 has 16 residues. Germline V CDR1 and CDR2: SGHAT, FQNNGV. CDR3 residues: CASSRKGRDRTGELFF. DNA for the CDR3: TGTGCCAGCAGCCGCAAAGGGCGGGACCGCACCGGGGAGCTGTTTTTT.

This clonotype was counted at least ten times. In DNA form, the CDR3 reads TGTGCCAGCAGTTCCTTCCCCTACGAGCAGTACGTC. Residues: CASSSFPYEQYV. The chain links TRBV6-2 or TRBV6-3 to TRBJ2-7; no firm D call. CDR1 is MNHEY, CDR2 SVGEGT, per germline. Trimming left V 4 bases short and J 2 bases short, with 6 bases between. The CDR3 is 12 amino acids.

At least ten counts were recorded for this clonotype. In nucleotides, the CDR3 is TGTGCCAGCAGCTTGGTGACGGGAAACACCGGGGAGCTGTTTTTT. Amino acid sequence: CASSLVTGNTGELFF. This rearrangement joins TRBV7-2 to TRBJ2-2; maybe TRBD2 (5 bases). Germline loops: CDR1 SGHTA, CDR2 FQGNSA. The CDR3 sequence is 15 residues long. Trimming left V 3 bases short and J 2 bases short, with 10 bases between.

In the case of this clonotype: A clone one base away is much larger, so this may be a read error. The chain uses TRBV27 and TRBJ2-3; 9 bases map to TRBD2. The V and J ends lost 1 base and 4 bases, in that order; junction bases with no gene match: 9. Germline V gives CDR1 MNHEY, CDR2 SMNVEV (reference sequence). This CDR3 comprises 17 residues. CDR3 region: CASSLLSSGGGADTQYF. The CDR3 bases are TGTGCCAGCAGTTTATTATCCTCTGGCGGGGGGGCAGATACGCAGTATTTT.

This clonotype has more than one count but fewer than ten. The chain carries TRBV5-8 and TRBJ2-5; 12 positions agree with TRBD2. Germline lookup yields CDR1 SGHTS and CDR2 YDEGEE. Unmatched junction bases numbered 6, after V lost 0 bases and J lost 6 bases. The CDR3 has 16 amino acids. CDR3 loop: CASSLEYTSGRQTQYF. CDR3 in DNA: TGTGCCAGCAGCTTGGAGTATACTAGCGGGAGGCAGACCCAGTACTTC. The full variable domain, completed using reference TRBV5-8 and TRBJ2-5, is EAGVTQSPTHLIKTRGQQATLRCSPISGHTSVYWYQQALGLGLQFLLWYDEGEERNRGNFPPRFSGRQFPNYSSELNVNALELEDSALYLCASSLEYTSGRQTQYFGPGTRLLVL.